The 5 T cell receptor beta chains presented below share a single source sample, sequenced in a study of T cell changes during pregnancy in multiple sclerosis. Measured with immunoSEQ multiplex PCR; TCRdb has only the in-frame clones, and not every one. The top ten clones hold roughly 0.91% of a sample with approximately 90,000 clones, approximately 90% of them seen once. The sample consisted of peripheral blood, taken before pregnancy. Source of these receptors: a female donor with multiple sclerosis, enrolled in a pregnancy study.

The V gene is TRBV7-3, the J gene TRBJ1-1; D is possibly TRBD1 (5 bases). V dropped 1 base and J dropped 3 bases, with 12 bases sitting between them. Germline CDR1 reads SGHTA; CDR2 reads FQGTGA. This CDR3 comprises 15 residues. DNA for the CDR3: TGTGCCAGCAGCTTAAGTTCCAGGGTTGACACTGAAGCTTTCTTT. Its translation: CASSLSSRVDTEAFF.

This clone was observed once. V gene TRBV7-2 combines with J gene TRBJ2-1; 7 nucleotides line up with TRBD2. CDR3 size: 16 residues. V shed 5 bases and J 2 bases; nucleotides not matched to a gene: 9. The germline V gene encodes CDR1 SGHTA and CDR2 FQGNSA. CDR3 amino acids: CASSRGRAQAYNEQFF. CDR3 coding DNA: TGTGCCAGCAGCCGAGGGAGGGCCCAAGCCTACAATGAGCAGTTCTTC.

This sequence joins TRBV18 and TRBJ1-3, with 8 bases identical to TRBD1. CDR1 and CDR2 from the germline V gene are KGHSH and LQKENI. After removal of 6 bases from V and 9 bases from J, the junction contained 13 bases not matched to a gene. The CDR3 is 15 amino acids. The CDR3 DNA is TGTGCCAGCTCGCCCTCCCCCGGACAGGGTGCCACCATATATTTT. Translated, it gives CASSPSPGQGATIYF.

The chain combines TRBV28 with TRBJ2-7; TRBD1 matches 9 bases. With 10 bases clipped from V and 3 bases from J, the junction kept 10 bases outside the gene matches. From germline, CDR1 is MDHEN and CDR2 SYDVKM. This CDR3 spans 14 amino acids. The CDR3 sequence is CATRGGTGLYEQYF. CDR3 nucleotide sequence: TGTGCCACCAGGGGGGGGACAGGGCTCTACGAGCAGTACTTC.

The chain couples TRBV7-2 to TRBJ2-2; D is perhaps TRBD2 (6 bases). V dropped 5 bases and J dropped 1 base, with 8 bases sitting between them. There are 14 residues in the CDR3. Germline V gene sequence: CDR1 SGHTA, CDR2 FQGNSA. The CDR3 here is CASSAGGNTGELFF. The CDR3 DNA reads TGTGCCAGCAGCGCCGGGGGGAACACCGGGGAGCTGTTTTTT.